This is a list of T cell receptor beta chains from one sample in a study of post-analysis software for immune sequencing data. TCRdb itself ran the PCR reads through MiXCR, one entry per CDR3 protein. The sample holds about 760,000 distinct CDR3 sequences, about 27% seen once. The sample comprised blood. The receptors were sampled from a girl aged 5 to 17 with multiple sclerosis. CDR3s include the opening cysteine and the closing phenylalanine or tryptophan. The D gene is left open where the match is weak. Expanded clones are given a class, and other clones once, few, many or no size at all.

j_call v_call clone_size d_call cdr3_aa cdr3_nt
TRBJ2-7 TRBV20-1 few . CSATLSGPYEQYF TGCAGTGCTACCCTCAGCGGCCCCTACGAGCAGTACTTC
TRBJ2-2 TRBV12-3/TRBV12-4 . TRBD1 CASSPARGHTGELFF TGTGCCAGCAGTCCGGCCAGGGGGCACACCGGGGAGCTGTTTTTT
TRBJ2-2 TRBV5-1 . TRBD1 CASTFINQGASGELFF TGCGCCAGCACCTTTATCAATCAGGGGGCGTCCGGGGAGCTGTTTTTT
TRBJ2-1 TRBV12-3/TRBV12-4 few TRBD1 CASSPGQGIISYNEQFF TGTGCCAGCAGCCCGGGACAGGGTATTATTTCCTACAATGAGCAGTTCTTC
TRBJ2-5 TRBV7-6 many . CASSRGQETQYF TGTGCCAGCAGCCGCGGTCAAGAGACCCAGTACTTC
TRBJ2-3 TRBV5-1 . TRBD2 CASSPRGLAGIADTQYF TGCGCCAGCAGCCCCCGTGGGCTAGCGGGGATTGCAGATACGCAGTATTTT
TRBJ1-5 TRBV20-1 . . CSARDPNGYSNQPQHF TGCAGTGCCCGGGACCCTAATGGATATAGCAATCAGCCCCAGCATTTT
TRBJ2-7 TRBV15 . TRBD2 CATSRSWTSGKVYNEQYF TGTGCCACCAGCAGATCGTGGACTAGCGGGAAAGTCTACAATGAGCAGTACTTC
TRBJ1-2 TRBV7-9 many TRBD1 CASVGQGLYGYTF TGTGCCAGCGTGGGACAGGGGCTTTATGGCTACACCTTC
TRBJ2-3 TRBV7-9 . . CASSPPSGRVTDTQYF TGTGCCAGCAGCCCTCCCTCGGGAAGGGTGACAGATACGCAGTATTTT
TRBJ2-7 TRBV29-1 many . CSVVGRSPSYEQYF TGCAGCGTTGTAGGCAGGTCCCCCTCCTACGAGCAGTACTTC
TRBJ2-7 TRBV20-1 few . CSAGGAQTYEQYF TGCAGTGCTGGAGGGGCCCAAACCTACGAGCAGTACTTC
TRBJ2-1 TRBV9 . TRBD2 CASSISPGLAGADNEQFF TGTGCCAGCAGCATCTCACCGGGGCTAGCGGGAGCCGACAATGAGCAGTTCTTC
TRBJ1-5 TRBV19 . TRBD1 CASSQTYRGIGDQPQHF TGTGCCAGTAGCCAAACCTACAGGGGAATAGGGGATCAGCCCCAGCATTTT
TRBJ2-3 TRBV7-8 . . CASSLALRGGRTRADTQYF TGTGCCAGCAGCTTAGCGCTAAGGGGGGGGCGCACCCGCGCAGATACGCAGTATTTT
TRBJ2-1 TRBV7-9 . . CASSLSGGNEKFF TGTGCCAGCAGCTTATCTGGAGGGAATGAGAAGTTCTTC
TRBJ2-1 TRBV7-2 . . CASSLPGDYNEQFF TGTGCCAGCAGCTTGCCAGGGGACTACAATGAGCAGTTCTTC
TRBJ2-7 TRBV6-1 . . CASRGPLYEQYF TGTGCCAGCCGAGGACCCCTCTACGAGCAGTACTTC
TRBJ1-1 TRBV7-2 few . CASSPDYYTEAFF TGTGCCAGCAGCCCGGACTACTACACTGAAGCTTTCTTT
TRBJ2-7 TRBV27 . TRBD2 CASSSRGSREQYF TGTGCCAGCAGTTCTCGCGGGAGTCGGGAGCAGTACTTC
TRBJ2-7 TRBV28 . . CASSDGGHYEQYF TGTGCCAGCAGTGATGGAGGGCATTACGAGCAGTACTTC
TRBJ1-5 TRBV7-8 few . CASSLVAHHQPQHF TGTGCCAGCAGCTTAGTGGCACACCATCAGCCCCAGCATTTT
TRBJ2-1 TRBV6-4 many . CASSEVSTYNEQFF TGTGCCAGCAGTGAGGTCAGTACCTACAATGAGCAGTTCTTC
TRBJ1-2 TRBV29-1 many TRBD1 CSVDRDSGGYTF TGCAGCGTGGACCGGGACAGCGGAGGCTACACCTTC
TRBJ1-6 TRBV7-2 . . CASSLLPGRNSPLHF TGTGCCAGCAGCTTACTCCCAGGGAGAAATTCACCCCTCCACTTT
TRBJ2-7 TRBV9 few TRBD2 CASSLQGLAGGEQYF TGTGCCAGCAGCTTACAAGGACTAGCGGGCGGCGAGCAGTACTTC
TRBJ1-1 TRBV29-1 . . CSVVPDTNTEAFF TGCAGCGTGGTCCCCGACACTAACACTGAAGCTTTCTTT
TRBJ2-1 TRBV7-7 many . CASSLVVGVEQFF TGTGCTAGCAGCTTAGTGGTAGGCGTTGAGCAGTTCTTC
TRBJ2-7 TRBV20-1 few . CSAVTRTNSYEQYF TGCAGTGCCGTAACTCGGACAAATTCCTACGAGCAGTACTTC